This TCR beta chain originates from a study of blood T cell repertoires in COVID-19. Losses at the gene ends were 8 bases for V and 4 bases for J; bases not matched to a gene: 2. Germline CDR1 is MNHEY and CDR2 is SVGAGI. The CDR3 loop spans 13 amino acids. Clones were read by immunoSEQ multiplex PCR, and TCRdb kept only the in-frame ones, dropping some. Of 150,000 to 180,000 clones listed, over 65% are singletons. The material sequenced was peripheral blood. The sequence derives from a man at least 80 years old with acute or convalescent COVID-19. V and J are TRBV6-5 and TRBJ2-5, with TRBD1 matching 12 bases. In nucleotides, the CDR3 is TGTGCCAGCCGGGACAGGGGGCGAGAGACCCAGTACTTC. It encodes CASRDRGRETQYF.